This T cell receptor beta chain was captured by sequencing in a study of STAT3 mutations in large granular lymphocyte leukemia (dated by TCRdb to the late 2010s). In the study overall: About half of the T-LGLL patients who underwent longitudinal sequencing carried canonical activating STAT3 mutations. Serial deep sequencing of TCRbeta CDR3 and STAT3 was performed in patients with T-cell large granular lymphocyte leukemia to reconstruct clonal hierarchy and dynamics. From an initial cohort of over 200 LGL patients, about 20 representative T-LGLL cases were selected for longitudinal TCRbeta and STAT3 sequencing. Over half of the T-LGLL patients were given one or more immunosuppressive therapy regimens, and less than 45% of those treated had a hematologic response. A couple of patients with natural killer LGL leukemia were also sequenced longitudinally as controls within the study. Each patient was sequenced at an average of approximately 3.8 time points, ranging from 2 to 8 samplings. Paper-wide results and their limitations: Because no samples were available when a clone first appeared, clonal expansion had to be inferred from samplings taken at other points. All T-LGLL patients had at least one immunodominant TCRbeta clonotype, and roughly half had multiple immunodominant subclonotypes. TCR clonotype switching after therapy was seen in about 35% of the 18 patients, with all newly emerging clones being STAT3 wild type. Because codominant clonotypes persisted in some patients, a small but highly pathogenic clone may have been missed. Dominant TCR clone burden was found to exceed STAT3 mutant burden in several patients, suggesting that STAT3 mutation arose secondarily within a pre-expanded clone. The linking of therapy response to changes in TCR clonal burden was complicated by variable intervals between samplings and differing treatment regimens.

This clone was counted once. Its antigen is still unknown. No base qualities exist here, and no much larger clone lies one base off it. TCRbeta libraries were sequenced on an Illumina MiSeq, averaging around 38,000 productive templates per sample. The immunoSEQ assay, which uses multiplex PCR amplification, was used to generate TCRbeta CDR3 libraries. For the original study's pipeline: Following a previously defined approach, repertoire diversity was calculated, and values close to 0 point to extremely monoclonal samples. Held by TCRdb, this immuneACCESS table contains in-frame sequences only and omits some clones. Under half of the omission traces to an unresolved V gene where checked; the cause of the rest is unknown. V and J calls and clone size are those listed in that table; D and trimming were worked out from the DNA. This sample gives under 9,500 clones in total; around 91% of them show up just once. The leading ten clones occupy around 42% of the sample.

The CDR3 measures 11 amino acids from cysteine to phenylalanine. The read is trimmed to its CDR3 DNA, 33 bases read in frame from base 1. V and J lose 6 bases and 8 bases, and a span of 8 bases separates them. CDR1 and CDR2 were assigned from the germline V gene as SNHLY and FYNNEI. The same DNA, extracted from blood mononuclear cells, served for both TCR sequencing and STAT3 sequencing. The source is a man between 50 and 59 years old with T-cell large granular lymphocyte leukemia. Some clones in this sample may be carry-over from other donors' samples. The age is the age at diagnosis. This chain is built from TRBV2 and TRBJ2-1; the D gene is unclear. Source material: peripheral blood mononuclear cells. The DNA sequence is TGTGCCAGCAGGGTGTCGCATGAGCAGTTCTTC. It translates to CASRVSHEQFF.